The 19 T cell receptor beta chains in this list originate from one sample, sequenced in a study of cytomegalovirus exposure and HLA in healthy donors. The PCR was carried out with 60 Vbeta primers and 13 Jbeta primers. This table comes from immunoSEQ multiplex PCR, and its TCRdb copy is limited to in-frame clones, with some not included. The profile covers approximately 150,000 clones, with roughly 70% appearing a single time and more than 9% taken by the ten largest. Sequencing used PBMCs. These receptor sequences come from a man aged 25-45 years in good health and CMV-seropositive.

The rearrangement links TRBV5-4 to TRBJ1-1; 8 bases fit TRBD1. The V and J ends lost 2 bases and 1 base, in that order; junction bases with no gene match: 1. Germline-derived CDR1 and CDR2 are SGHNT and YYREEE (reference sequence). CDR3 length: 14 residues. The CDR3: CASSFGTGNTEAFF. The CDR3 region has the DNA TGTGCCAGCAGCTTCGGGACAGGGAACACTGAAGCTTTCTTT.

The chain is built from TRBV12-5 and TRBJ2-3, with 14 positions matching TRBD2. Trimming took 6 bases from V and 2 from J; bases not matched to a gene: 7. The CDR3 totals 17 residues. From germline, CDR1 is LGHNT and CDR2 FRNRAP. The CDR3 region is CASGLGLAGGYTDTQYF. The CDR3 region has the DNA TGTGCTAGTGGCCTCGGACTAGCGGGAGGTTACACAGATACGCAGTATTTT.

The chain recombines TRBV9 with TRBJ2-1; D gene unclear. The germline V and J ends were trimmed by 3 bases and 3 bases, with 7 bases remaining between them. CDR3 length equals 13 residues. Per the germline V gene, CDR1 is SGDLS and CDR2 is YYNGEE. In DNA, the CDR3 is TGTGCCAGCAGCGCCCCAGGCTACAATGAGCAGTTCTTC. The encoded protein is CASSAPGYNEQFF.

This clone was seen only a few times. This sample includes further DNA sequences coding for the same CDR3. The gene calls are TRBV6-5 and TRBJ2-1, with no clear D. With 3 bases removed from V and 0 bases from J, the gap between germline ends came to 9 bases. CDR3 length: 15 amino acids. In germline, CDR1 is MNHEY, CDR2 SVGAGI. CDR3 region: CASSYSWSSYNEQFF. In nucleotides, the CDR3 is TGTGCCAGCAGTTATTCCTGGAGCTCCTACAATGAGCAGTTCTTC.

The chain couples TRBV4-1 to TRBJ1-2; weak D call: TRBD1 (6 bases). V was shortened by 1 base and J by 2 bases, with 17 bases between the two germline ends. Germline CDR1 reads MGHRA; CDR2 reads YSYEKL. The CDR3 loop spans 17 amino acids. The CDR3 bases are TGCGCCAGCAGCCAAGTATCAGGGGTTTTTGAAAACTATGGCTACACCTTC. Protein: CASSQVSGVFENYGYTF.

The J gene is TRBJ1-5, the V gene TRBV19; TRBD1 agrees at 8 bases. This CDR3 region has 15 residues. CDR1 LNHDA and CDR2 SQIVND come from the germline V gene (reference sequence). Trimming at V came to 8 bases and at J to 2 bases, leaving 8 bases not matched to a gene. The CDR3 spells CASRPQGAGNQPQHF. CDR3 in DNA: TGTGCCAGTCGACCCCAGGGGGCCGGCAATCAGCCCCAGCATTTT. Based on the CDR3 plus reference TRBV19 and TRBJ1-5, the full variable domain is DGGITQSPKYLFRKEGQNVTLSCEQNLNHDAMYWYRQDPGQGLRLIYYSQIVNDFQKGDIAEGYSVSREKKESFPLTVTSAQKNPTAFYLCASRPQGAGNQPQHFGDGTRLSIL.

The chain uses TRBV29-1 and TRBJ2-1, with 14 nucleotides matching TRBD2. The germline gives CDR1 SQVTM, CDR2 ANQGSEA. The CDR3 spans 19 residues. After removal of 1 base from V and 12 bases from J, the junction contained 20 bases not matched to a gene. This chain's CDR3 is CSVEGKSDFGLAGGGGQFF. In nucleotides, the CDR3 is TGCAGCGTTGAAGGGAAGTCCGATTTTGGACTAGCGGGAGGCGGTGGGCAGTTCTTC.

This clone was detected once. The gene calls are TRBV6-5 and TRBJ2-1, with D perhaps TRBD1 (5 bases). Looked up from germline, CDR1 is MNHEY and CDR2 is SVGAGI. CDR3 length: 15 residues. The V end lost 2 bases, the J end lost 6 bases, and 14 bases lay between the germline ends. CDR3 sequence (DNA): TGTGCCAGCAGTTACGGGGCAGGGCTAGGCAATGAGCAGTTCTTC. Its translation is CASSYGAGLGNEQFF.

This clone was counted a few times. The rearrangement links TRBV5-1 to TRBJ1-3, with 8 bases fitting TRBD1. The length of the CDR3 is 16 residues. V was pared by 1 base and J by 2 bases, with 5 bases of the junction left unmatched. CDR1 and CDR2 from the germline V gene are SGHRS and YFSETQ. The CDR3 coding sequence is TGCGCCAGCAGCTTGTATCAGGGGGCGCCTGGAAACACCATATATTTT. Its protein product is CASSLYQGAPGNTIYF.

The chain uses TRBV28 and TRBJ1-2; D is perhaps TRBD1 (5 bases). The CDR3 is 14 residues long. Germline loops: CDR1 MDHEN, CDR2 SYDVKM. Trimming pared 7 bases from V and 1 base from J, leaving 13 bases between. The CDR3 sequence is CASTFGGGNYGYTF. For the CDR3, the DNA is TGTGCCAGCACCTTCGGGGGAGGTAACTATGGCTACACCTTC.

The rearrangement links TRBV7-3 to TRBJ2-1; 7 positions match TRBD2. Germline lookup yields CDR1 SGHTA and CDR2 FQGTGA. V shed 1 base, J shed 1 base, and the junction held 10 bases outside the gene matches. The CDR3 length is 18 residues. The chain's CDR3 is CASSLRPAASGSYNEQFF. In DNA, the CDR3 is TGTGCCAGCAGCTTAAGGCCCGCGGCTAGCGGTTCCTACAATGAGCAGTTCTTC. Full variable domain (rest looked up from reference TRBV7-3 and TRBJ2-1): GAGVSQTPSNKVTEKGKYVELRCDPISGHTALYWYRQSLGQGPEFLIYFQGTGAADDSGLPNDRFFAVRPEGSVSTLKIQRTERGDSAVYLCASSLRPAASGSYNEQFFGPGTRLTVL.

The rearrangement uses TRBV5-1 and TRBJ1-2, with D possibly TRBD1 on 5 matching bases. Germline V CDR1 and CDR2: SGHRS, YFSETQ. This CDR3 has 14 amino acids. V was clipped by 0 bases and J by 4 bases, with 10 bases between them. The CDR3 DNA sequence: TGCGCCAGCAGCTTGGATAACACAGGCTATGGCTACACCTTC. It codes for CASSLDNTGYGYTF.

Regarding this clone: Other nucleotide sequences in the sample specify the same CDR3. The chain links TRBV5-1 to TRBJ2-1, with 8 bases aligning to TRBD2. The V segment lost 2 bases and the J segment 0 bases; nucleotides outside the gene matches: 1. Looked up from germline, CDR1 is SGHRS and CDR2 is YFSETQ. The CDR3 has 15 amino acids. CDR3 residues: CASSFSGSSYNEQFF. CDR3 in DNA: TGCGCCAGCAGCTTCAGCGGGAGCTCCTACAATGAGCAGTTCTTC.

The chain joins TRBV5-1 to TRBJ1-2; TRBD1 matches 7 bases. Germline trimming cut 7 bases from V and 7 bases from J; bases unmatched to any gene: 10. There are 13 residues in the CDR3. In germline, CDR1 is SGHRS, CDR2 YFSETQ. CDR3 sequence (DNA): TGCGCCAGCGGGCAGACAGGGTCCTCTGGCTACACCTTC. It specifies CASGQTGSSGYTF.

The chain links TRBV27 to TRBJ2-7, with a tentative D call TRBD2 (5 bases). This CDR3 spans 14 amino acids. From germline, CDR1 is MNHEY and CDR2 SMNVEV (reference sequence). V shed 2 bases and J shed 1 base, with 9 bases lying between them. CDR3 loop: CASSLEGDSYEQYF. The DNA for the CDR3 is TGTGCCAGCAGTTTAGAGGGAGATTCCTACGAGCAGTACTTC.

The genes are TRBV4-1 and TRBJ2-1, with 12 bases aligning to TRBD2. The V gene end was trimmed by 4 bases and the J gene end by 6 bases; junction bases not matched to a gene: 7. Germline CDR1 and CDR2: MGHRA and YSYEKL. The CDR3 covers 16 residues. CDR3 nucleotides: TGCGCCAGCAGCCCACGACTAGCGGGAGCCGGCAATGAGCAGTTCTTC. Protein: CASSPRLAGAGNEQFF.

J is TRBJ1-4 and V is TRBV15, with D hard to call. This CDR3 comprises 13 residues. V was clipped by 0 bases and J by 8 bases, with 7 bases between them. In germline, CDR1 is LNHNV, CDR2 YYDKDF (reference sequence). CDR3 DNA sequence: TGTGCCACCAGCAGAGATCGAGGAGAAAAACTGTTTTTT. This gives the protein CATSRDRGEKLFF. Complete variable domain (other parts from reference TRBV15 and TRBJ1-4): DAMVIQNPRYQVTQFGKPVTLSCSQTLNHNVMYWYQQKSSQAPKLLFHYYDKDFNNEADTPDNFQSRRPNTSFCFLDIRSPGLGDTAMYLCATSRDRGEKLFFGSGTQLSVL.

J is TRBJ1-1 and V is TRBV7-2; 9 bases match TRBD1. CDR3 length: 14 amino acids. The germline V gene has CDR1 SGHTA and CDR2 FQGNSA. Trimming cost V 5 bases and J 4 bases; bases outside gene matches: 5. The CDR3 loop reads CASSAQGAATEAFF. The CDR3 region has the DNA TGTGCCAGCAGCGCACAGGGGGCGGCCACTGAAGCTTTCTTT. The whole variable domain, filled in from reference TRBV7-2 and TRBJ1-1, reads GAGVSQSPSNKVTEKGKDVELRCDPISGHTALYWYRQSLGQGLEFLIYFQGNSAPDKSGLPSDRFSAERTGGSVSTLTIQRTQQEDSAVYLCASSAQGAATEAFFGQGTRLTVV.

The J gene is TRBJ2-7, the V gene TRBV4-2; 7 nucleotides match TRBD2. The germline gives CDR1 LGHNA, CDR2 YNFKEQ. The CDR3 totals 20 residues. With V trimmed by 0 bases and J by 3 bases, 20 bases remained unmatched. The CDR3 loop is CASSQEKAYEETSFFYEQYF. The CDR3 DNA follows: TGTGCCAGCAGCCAAGAGAAAGCTTATGAGGAGACTAGCTTTTTCTACGAGCAGTACTTC.